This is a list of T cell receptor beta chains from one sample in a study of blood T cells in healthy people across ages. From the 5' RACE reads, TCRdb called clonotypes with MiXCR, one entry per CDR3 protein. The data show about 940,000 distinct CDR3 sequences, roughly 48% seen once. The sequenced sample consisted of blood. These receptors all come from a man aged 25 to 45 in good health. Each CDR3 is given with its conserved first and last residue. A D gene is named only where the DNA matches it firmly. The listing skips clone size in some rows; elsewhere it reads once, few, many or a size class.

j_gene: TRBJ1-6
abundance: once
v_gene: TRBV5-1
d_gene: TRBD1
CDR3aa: CASSDSTGAVSPLHF
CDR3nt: TGCGCCAGCAGCGACTCGACAGGGGCGGTTTCACCCCTCCACTTT

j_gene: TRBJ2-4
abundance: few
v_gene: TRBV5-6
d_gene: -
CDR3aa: CASSGGIAKNIQYF
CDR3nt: TGTGCCAGCAGCGGGGGAATAGCCAAAAACATTCAGTACTTC

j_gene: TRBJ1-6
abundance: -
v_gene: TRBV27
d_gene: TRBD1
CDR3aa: CASRQDRAPLHF
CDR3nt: TGTGCCAGCAGACAGGACAGGGCACCCCTCCACTTT

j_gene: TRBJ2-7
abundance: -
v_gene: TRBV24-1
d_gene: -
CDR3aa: CATSDGAGYEQYF
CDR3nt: TGTGCCACCAGTGATGGCGCGGGGTACGAGCAGTACTTC

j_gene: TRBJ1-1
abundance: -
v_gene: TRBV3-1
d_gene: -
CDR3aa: CASSPWGVGTEAFF
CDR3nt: TGTGCCAGCAGCCCCTGGGGGGTGGGCACTGAAGCTTTCTTT

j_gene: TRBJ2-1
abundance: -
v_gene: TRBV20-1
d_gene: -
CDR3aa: CSATGISYNEQFF
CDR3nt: TGCAGTGCCACTGGGATCTCCTACAATGAGCAGTTCTTC

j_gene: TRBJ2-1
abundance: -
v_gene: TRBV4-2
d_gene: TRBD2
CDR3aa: CASSQVSGERGRNEQFF
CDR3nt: TGTGCCAGCAGCCAAGTCAGCGGAGAGCGGGGGAGGAATGAGCAGTTCTTC

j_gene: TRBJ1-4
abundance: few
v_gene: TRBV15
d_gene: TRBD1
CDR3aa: CATSRDLQGELFF
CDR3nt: TGTGCCACCAGCAGAGATCTGCAGGGGGAACTGTTTTTT

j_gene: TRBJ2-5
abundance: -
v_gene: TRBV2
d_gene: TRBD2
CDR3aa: CASSDLGLAGQDETQYF
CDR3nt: TGTGCCAGCAGTGACTTGGGACTAGCGGGACAGGATGAGACCCAGTACTTC

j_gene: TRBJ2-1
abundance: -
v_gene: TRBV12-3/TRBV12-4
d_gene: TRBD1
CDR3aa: CASRVQGQGDNEQFF
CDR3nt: TGTGCCAGCAGGGTCCAGGGACAGGGGGACAATGAGCAGTTCTTC

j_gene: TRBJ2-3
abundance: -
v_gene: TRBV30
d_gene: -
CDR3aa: CAWSVRGTADTQYF
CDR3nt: TGTGCCTGGAGTGTAAGGGGGACCGCAGATACGCAGTATTTT

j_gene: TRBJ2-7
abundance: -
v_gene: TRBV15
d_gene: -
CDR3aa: CATSRDRGRGLSYEQYF
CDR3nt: TGTGCCACCAGCAGAGATCGAGGGCGAGGACTCTCCTACGAGCAGTACTTC

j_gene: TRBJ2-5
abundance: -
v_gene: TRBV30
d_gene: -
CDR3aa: CAWSVIAGPQYF
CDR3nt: TGTGCCTGGAGTGTAATAGCAGGCCCTCAGTACTTC

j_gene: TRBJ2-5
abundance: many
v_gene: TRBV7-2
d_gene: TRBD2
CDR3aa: CASSLASGGAQETQYF
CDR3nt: TGTGCCAGCAGCTTAGCTAGCGGGGGGGCGCAAGAGACCCAGTACTTC

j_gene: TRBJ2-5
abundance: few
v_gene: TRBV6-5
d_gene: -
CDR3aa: CASSWGSDASETQYF
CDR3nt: TGTGCCAGCAGTTGGGGTAGCGACGCTTCGGAGACCCAGTACTTC

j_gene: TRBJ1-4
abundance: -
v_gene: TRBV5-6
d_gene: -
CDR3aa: CASSFTGLTNEKLFF
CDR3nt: TGTGCCAGCAGCTTCACAGGGCTAACTAATGAAAAACTGTTTTTT

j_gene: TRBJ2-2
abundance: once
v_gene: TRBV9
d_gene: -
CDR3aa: CASSVSPPGRQDKHGELFF
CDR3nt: TGTGCCAGCAGCGTCTCCCCTCCCGGGAGACAGGACAAACACGGGGAGCTGTTTTTT

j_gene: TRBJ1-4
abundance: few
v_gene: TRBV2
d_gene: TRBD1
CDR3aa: CASTPGQNNEKLFF
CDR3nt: TGTGCCAGCACTCCGGGACAGAATAATGAAAAACTGTTTTTT

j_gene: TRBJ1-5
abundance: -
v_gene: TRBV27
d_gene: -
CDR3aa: CASGTPNQPQHF
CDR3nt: TGTGCCAGCGGGACACCCAATCAGCCCCAGCATTTT

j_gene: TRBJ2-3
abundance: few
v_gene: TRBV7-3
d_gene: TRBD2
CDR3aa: CASSLMAGTSGTVNTQYF
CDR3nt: TGTGCCAGCAGCTTAATGGCCGGGACTAGCGGGACGGTAAATACGCAGTATTTT

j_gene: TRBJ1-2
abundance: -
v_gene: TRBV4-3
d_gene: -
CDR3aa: CASSQELATNYGYTF
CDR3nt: TGCGCCAGCAGCCAAGAACTAGCCACTAACTATGGCTACACCTTC

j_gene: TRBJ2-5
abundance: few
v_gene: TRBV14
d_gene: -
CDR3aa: CASSQEVRSGEQYF
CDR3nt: TGTGCCAGCAGCCAAGAGGTTCGGTCAGGGGAGCAGTACTTC

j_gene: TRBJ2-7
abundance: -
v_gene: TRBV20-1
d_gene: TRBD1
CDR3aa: CSAPGQGIYEQYF
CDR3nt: TGCAGTGCTCCGGGACAGGGGATCTACGAGCAGTACTTC

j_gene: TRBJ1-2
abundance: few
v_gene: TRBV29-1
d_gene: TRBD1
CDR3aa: CSAGGLGGGKSYGYTF
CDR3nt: TGCAGCGCCGGTGGACTAGGGGGCGGTAAGAGCTATGGCTACACCTTC

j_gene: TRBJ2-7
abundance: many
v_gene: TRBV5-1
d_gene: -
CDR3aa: CASSPGYSYEQYF
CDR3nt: TGCGCCAGCAGCCCGGGGTACTCCTACGAGCAGTACTTC

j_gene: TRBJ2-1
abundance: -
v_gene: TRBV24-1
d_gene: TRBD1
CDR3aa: CATSDPYRGQGDEQFF
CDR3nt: TGTGCCACCAGTGATCCTTACAGGGGGCAAGGCGATGAGCAGTTCTTC

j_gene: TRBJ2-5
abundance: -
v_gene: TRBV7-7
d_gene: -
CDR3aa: CASSPVVGRETQYF
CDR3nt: TGTGCTAGCAGCCCAGTAGTGGGGCGGGAGACCCAGTACTTC

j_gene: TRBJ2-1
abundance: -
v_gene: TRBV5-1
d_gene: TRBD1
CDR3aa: CASSLGQGFDEQFF
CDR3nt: TGCGCCAGCAGCTTGGGACAGGGGTTCGATGAGCAGTTCTTC

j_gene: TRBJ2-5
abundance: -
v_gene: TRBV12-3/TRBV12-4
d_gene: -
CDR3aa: CASKVFWGQETQYF
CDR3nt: TGTGCCAGCAAAGTGTTCTGGGGCCAAGAGACCCAGTACTTC

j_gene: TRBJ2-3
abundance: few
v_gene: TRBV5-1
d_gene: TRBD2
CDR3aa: CASSETSGGGADTQYF
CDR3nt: TGCGCCAGCAGCGAGACTAGCGGGGGAGGCGCAGATACGCAGTATTTT

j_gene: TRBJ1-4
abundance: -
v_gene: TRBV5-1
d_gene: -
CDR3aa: CASSLVGEEKLFF
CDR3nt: TGCGCCAGCAGCTTGGTGGGGGAGGAAAAACTGTTTTTT

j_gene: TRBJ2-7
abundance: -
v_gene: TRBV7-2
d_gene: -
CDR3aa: CASSLPGSNGQYF
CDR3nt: TGTGCCAGCAGCTTGCCAGGGAGCAACGGGCAGTACTTC

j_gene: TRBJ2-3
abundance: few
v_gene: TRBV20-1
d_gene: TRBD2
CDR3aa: CSASAGSRGADTQYF
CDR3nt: TGCAGTGCTAGTGCCGGGAGTCGGGGGGCAGATACGCAGTATTTT

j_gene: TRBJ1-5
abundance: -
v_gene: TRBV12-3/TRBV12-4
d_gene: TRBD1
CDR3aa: CASSWTGGLGYSNQPQHF
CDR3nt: TGTGCCAGCAGTTGGACAGGGGGCTTAGGGTATAGCAATCAGCCCCAGCATTTT

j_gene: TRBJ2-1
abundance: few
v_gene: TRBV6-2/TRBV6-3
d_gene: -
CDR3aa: CASSWGASDYDEQFF
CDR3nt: TGTGCCAGCAGTTGGGGCGCTAGTGATTACGATGAGCAGTTCTTC

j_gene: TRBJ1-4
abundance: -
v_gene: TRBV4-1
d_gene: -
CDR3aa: CASMGTPNSNEKLFF
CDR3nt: TGCGCCAGCATGGGGACACCTAATTCTAATGAAAAACTGTTTTTT

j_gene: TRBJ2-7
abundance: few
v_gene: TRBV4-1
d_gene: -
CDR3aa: CASSQSRTEGHEQYF
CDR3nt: TGCGCCAGCAGCCAAAGCCGCACGGAAGGTCACGAGCAGTACTTC

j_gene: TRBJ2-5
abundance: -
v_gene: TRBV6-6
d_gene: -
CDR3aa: CASMQGQETQYF
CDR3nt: TGTGCCAGCATGCAGGGACAAGAGACCCAGTACTTC

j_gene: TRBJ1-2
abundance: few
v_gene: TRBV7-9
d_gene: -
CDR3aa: CASSAGSGDGYTF
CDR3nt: TGTGCCAGCAGCGCTGGATCAGGGGACGGCTACACCTTC

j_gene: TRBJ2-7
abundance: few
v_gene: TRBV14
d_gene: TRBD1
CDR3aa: CASSQDLATGSYEQYF
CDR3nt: TGTGCCAGCAGCCAAGATCTCGCGACAGGGTCCTACGAGCAGTACTTC

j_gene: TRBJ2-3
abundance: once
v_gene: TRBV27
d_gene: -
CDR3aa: CASSGTAAGADTQYF
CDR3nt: TGTGCCTCCTCCGGGACGGCTGCAGGCGCAGATACGCAGTATTTT

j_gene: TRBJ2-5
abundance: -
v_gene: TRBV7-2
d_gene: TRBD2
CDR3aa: CASSLLAAGEETQYF
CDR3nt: TGTGCCAGCAGCTTATTAGCGGCGGGAGAAGAGACCCAGTACTTC

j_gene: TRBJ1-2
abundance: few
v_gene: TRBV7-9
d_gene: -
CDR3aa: CASSRQPGTGYTF
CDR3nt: TGTGCCAGCAGTCGCCAGCCTGGGACGGGCTACACCTTC

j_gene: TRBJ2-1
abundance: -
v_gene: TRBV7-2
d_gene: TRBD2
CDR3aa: CASSLGRTSRRNEQFF
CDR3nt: TGTGCCAGCAGCTTAGGACGGACTAGCCGGCGCAATGAGCAGTTCTTC

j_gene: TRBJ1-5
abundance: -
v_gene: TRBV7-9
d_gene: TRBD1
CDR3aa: CASSLWRGTGREQPQHF
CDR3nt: TGTGCCAGCAGCTTATGGAGGGGGACAGGGAGGGAACAGCCCCAGCATTTT

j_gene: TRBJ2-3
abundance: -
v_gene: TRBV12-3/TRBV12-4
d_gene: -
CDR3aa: CASVSGDYSTDTQYF
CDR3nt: TGTGCCAGCGTCAGCGGAGACTATAGCACAGATACGCAGTATTTT

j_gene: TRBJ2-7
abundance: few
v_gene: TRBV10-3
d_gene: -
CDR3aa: CAISESRQSYEQYF
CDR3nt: TGTGCCATCAGTGAGTCACGACAGTCCTACGAGCAGTACTTC

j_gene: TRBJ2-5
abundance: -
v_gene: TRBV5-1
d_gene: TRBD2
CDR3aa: CASSWGGEAYNEQYF
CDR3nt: TGCGCCAGCAGCTGGGGGGGGGAGGCCTACAATGAGCAGTACTTC

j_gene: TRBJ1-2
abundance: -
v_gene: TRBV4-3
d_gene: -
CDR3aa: CASSQGLGSNYGYTF
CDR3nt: TGCGCCAGCAGCCAAGGGTTGGGAAGTAACTATGGCTACACCTTC